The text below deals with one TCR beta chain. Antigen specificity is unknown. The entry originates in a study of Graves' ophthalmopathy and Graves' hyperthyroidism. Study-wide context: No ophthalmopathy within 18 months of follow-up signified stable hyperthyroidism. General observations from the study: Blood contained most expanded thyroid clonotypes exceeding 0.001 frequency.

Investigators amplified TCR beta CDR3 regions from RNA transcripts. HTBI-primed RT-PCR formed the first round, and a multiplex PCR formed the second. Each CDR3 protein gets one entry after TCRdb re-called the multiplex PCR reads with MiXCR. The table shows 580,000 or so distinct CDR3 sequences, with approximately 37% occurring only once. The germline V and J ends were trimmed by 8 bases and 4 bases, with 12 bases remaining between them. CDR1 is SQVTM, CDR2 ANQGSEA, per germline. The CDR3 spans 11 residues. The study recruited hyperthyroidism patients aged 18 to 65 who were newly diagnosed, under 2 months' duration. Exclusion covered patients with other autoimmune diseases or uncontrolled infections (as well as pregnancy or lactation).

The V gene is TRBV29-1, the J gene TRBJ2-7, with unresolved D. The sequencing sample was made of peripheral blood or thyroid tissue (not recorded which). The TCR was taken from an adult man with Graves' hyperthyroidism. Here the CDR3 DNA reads TGCAGCTTGGTAATGGGGTACGAGCAGTACTTC. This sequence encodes CSLVMGYEQYF.